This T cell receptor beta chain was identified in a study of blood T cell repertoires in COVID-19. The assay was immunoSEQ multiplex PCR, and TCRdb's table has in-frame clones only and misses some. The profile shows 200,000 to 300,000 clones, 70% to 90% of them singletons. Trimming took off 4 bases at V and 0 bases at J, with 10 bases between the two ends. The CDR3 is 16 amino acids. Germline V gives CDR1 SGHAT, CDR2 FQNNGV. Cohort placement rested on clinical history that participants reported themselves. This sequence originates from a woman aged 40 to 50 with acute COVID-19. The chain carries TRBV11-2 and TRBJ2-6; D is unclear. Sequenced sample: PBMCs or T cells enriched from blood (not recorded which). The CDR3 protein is CASSSAQNSGANVLTF. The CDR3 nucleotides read TGTGCCAGCAGCTCCGCCCAGAACTCTGGGGCCAACGTCCTGACTTTC. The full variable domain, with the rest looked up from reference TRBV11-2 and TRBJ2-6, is EAGVAQSPRYKIIEKRQSVAFWCNPISGHATLYWYQQILGQGPKLLIQFQNNGVVDDSQLPKDRFSAERLKGVDSTLKIQPAKLEDSAVYLCASSSAQNSGANVLTFGAGSRLTVL.